Each of the 28 T cell receptor beta chains below was sequenced from the same sample in a study of identical twins. One entry per CDR3 protein, called by TCRdb with MiXCR from the 5' RACE reads. The table shows approximately 220,000 distinct CDR3 sequences, with approximately 9% occurring only once. Sequences were obtained from memory (CD45RO+) T cells sorted from blood. The receptors stem from a woman under 30 in good health.

This clonotype has ten or more counts. The chain combines TRBV20-1 with TRBJ2-3; weak D call: TRBD2 (6 bases). CDR1 is DFQATT and CDR2 is SNEGSKA in the germline V gene (reference sequence). V gave up 1 base and J gave up 4 bases, with 15 bases separating them. The CDR3 spans 15 residues. DNA for the CDR3: TGCAGTGCTAGAGGGGTGGCCGGGAGCCCAGATACGCAGTATTTT. This codes for CSARGVAGSPDTQYF.

The rearrangement joins TRBV12-3 or TRBV12-4 to TRBJ2-7; D not certain. V was pared by 3 bases and J by 5 bases, with 11 bases between. The length of the CDR3 is 13 residues. The CDR3 loop is CASSLAGSHEQYF. DNA for the CDR3: TGTGCCAGCAGTTTGGCCGGGTCCCACGAGCAGTACTTC.

This clonotype was counted only a few times. The chain links TRBV7-3 to TRBJ2-1; D is perhaps TRBD2 (6 bases). Trimming stripped 4 bases from V and 1 base from J, with 8 bases between. CDR1 is SGHTA, CDR2 FQGTGA, per germline. The CDR3 length is 14 residues. CDR3 sequence: CASSSGGSYNEQFF. CDR3 coding DNA: TGTGCCAGCAGCTCCGGGGGATCCTACAATGAGCAGTTCTTC.

The J gene is TRBJ1-1, the V gene TRBV9; the D is unclear. V dropped 4 bases and J dropped 5 bases, with 15 bases sitting between them. Germline CDR1 and CDR2: SGDLS and YYNGEE. The CDR3 loop spans 14 amino acids. CDR3 coding DNA: TGTGCCAGCAGCTCACGACTTGCGGGGACTGAAGCTTTCTTT. Translation: CASSSRLAGTEAFF.

This clonotype was counted many times. The chain combines TRBV11-2 with TRBJ2-1; D gene ambiguous. Germline CDR1 reads SGHAT; CDR2 reads FQNNGV. V was clipped by 5 bases and J by 4 bases, with 12 bases between them. The CDR3 runs 14 residues. CDR3 bases: TGTGCCAGCAGCCCGTTACTCGATTACAATGAGCAGTTCTTC. It is translated as CASSPLLDYNEQFF.

This chain joins TRBV6-1 and TRBJ2-7; no clear D. V lost 8 bases and J 3 bases, leaving 17 bases between the germline ends. CDR1 is MNHNS and CDR2 is SASEGT in the germline V gene. The CDR3 extends over 14 amino acids. CDR3 loop: CASRRGFLNYEQYF. Here the CDR3 DNA reads TGTGCCAGCCGCCGTGGGTTCTTAAACTACGAGCAGTACTTC.

A note on this clonotype: Germline and junction disagree at one end, which may indicate a read error. This chain uses TRBV2 with TRBJ2-1; D gene ambiguous. The germline CDR1 and CDR2 sequences are SNHLY and FYNNEI. This CDR3 is built from 13 residues. CDR3 sequence: CSSSTALGDEQFF. The CDR3 DNA reads TGTTCCAGCAGTACCGCCTTGGGCGATGAGCAGTTCTTC.

This clonotype turned up a few times. This chain links TRBV3-1 with TRBJ2-7, with TRBD2 identical over 13 bases. This CDR3 comprises 17 residues. The ends lost 4 bases at V and 2 bases at J; junction bases unmatched: 8. Germline CDR1 reads LGHDT; CDR2 reads YNNKEL (reference sequence). The chain's CDR3 is CASSPRTSGGLPYEQYF. CDR3 bases: TGTGCCAGCAGCCCTAGGACTAGCGGGGGTTTGCCCTACGAGCAGTACTTC.

This clonotype has at least ten counts. The CDR3 protein is CASSDPKNSNEQYF. The CDR3 bases are TGCGCCAGCAGTGACCCCAAGAATAGCAACGAGCAGTACTTC. The chain combines TRBV10-1 with TRBJ2-7; D gene unclear. Per germline, CDR1 WNHNN and CDR2 SYGVQD (reference sequence). Between the trimmed V and J ends, which lost 3 bases and 5 bases, there was a span of 14 bases. This CDR3 has 14 amino acids.

A few counts support this clonotype. The chain uses TRBV6-1 and TRBJ2-1; D possibly matches TRBD1 or TRBD2 (5 bases each). Trimming shortened V by 1 base and J by 12 bases, and 13 bases separated the two germline ends. Per the germline V gene, CDR1 is MNHNS and CDR2 is SASEGT. The CDR3 runs 13 residues. The chain's CDR3 is CASSEDGALGQFF. The CDR3 bases are TGTGCCAGCAGTGAAGACGGGGCTCTTGGGCAGTTCTTC.

This rearrangement joins TRBV7-9 to TRBJ2-7, with D possibly matching TRBD1 (6 bases). Germline V gene sequence: CDR1 SEHNR, CDR2 FQNEAQ (reference sequence). V was cut by 2 bases and J by 3 bases, with 14 bases left in between. This CDR3 contains 15 residues. This CDR3 is CASSLSTGSIYEQYF. The CDR3 nucleotides are TGTGCCAGCAGCTTATCTACAGGGTCAATCTACGAGCAGTACTTC.

This clonotype was observed at least ten times. The V and J genes are TRBV7-9 and TRBJ1-2; no clear D. CDR3 length: 15 residues. Germline assignment: CDR1 SEHNR and CDR2 FQNEAQ (reference sequence). With 1 base removed from V and 6 bases from J, the gap between germline ends came to 15 bases. The CDR3 coding sequence is TGTGCCAGCAGCTTAGAGGAGGGTGATCTGAATGGCTACACCTTC. Residues: CASSLEEGDLNGYTF.

The chain links TRBV7-9 to TRBJ1-2; 7 bases match TRBD1. The CDR3 consists of 15 residues. Germline trimming cut 5 bases from V and 5 bases from J; bases unmatched to any gene: 11. Germline CDR1 SEHNR, CDR2 FQNEAQ (reference sequence). The CDR3, as DNA: TGTGCCAGCAGCCAAACGGACAGGACCACTTATGGCTACACCTTC. It specifies CASSQTDRTTYGYTF.

The chain uses TRBV18 and TRBJ2-3, with D hard to call. V lost 3 bases and J 2 bases, leaving 9 bases between the germline ends. CDR3 length: 14 amino acids. From germline, CDR1 is KGHSH and CDR2 LQKENI. The chain's CDR3 is CASSPDTFTDTQYF. CDR3 nucleotides: TGTGCCAGCTCACCTGACACATTCACAGATACGCAGTATTTT.

V is TRBV27 and J is TRBJ2-3, with 7 bases aligning to TRBD1. The germline V gene has CDR1 MNHEY and CDR2 SMNVEV (reference sequence). J gave up 5 bases and V 5 bases, and 7 bases lay outside the gene matches. CDR3 length: 14 amino acids. The CDR3 nucleotides are TGTGCCAGCAGTGTAACAGGGGCGCAAGATACGCAGTATTTT. This gives the protein CASSVTGAQDTQYF.

This clonotype was observed at least ten times. This chain uses TRBV5-1 with TRBJ1-2, with D perhaps matching TRBD1 (6 bases). V was cut by 2 bases and J by 8 bases, with 13 bases left in between. The length of the CDR3 is 13 residues. Germline loops: CDR1 SGHRS, CDR2 YFSETQ. CDR3 DNA sequence: TGCGCCAGCAGCTTCAACAGGGATTTGGGCTACACCTTC. This codes for CASSFNRDLGYTF.

This clonotype was detected ten times or more. The chain uses TRBV6-1 and TRBJ1-3; 7 bases match TRBD1. The V segment lost 5 bases and the J segment 0 bases; nucleotides outside the gene matches: 10. CDR1 is MNHNS, CDR2 SASEGT, per germline. This CDR3 has 17 amino acids. CDR3 nucleotide sequence: TGTGCCAGCAGTCCCGTTGGGGGACAGAGCTCTGGAAACACCATATATTTT. Translation gives CASSPVGGQSSGNTIYF.

This clonotype appeared a few times. The V call is TRBV5-6, the J call TRBJ2-1; 11 bases map to TRBD2. Germline V CDR1 and CDR2: SGHDT, YYEEEE. Trimming cost V 2 bases and J 7 bases; bases outside gene matches: 5. This CDR3 has 15 residues. DNA of the CDR3: TGTGCCAGCAGCTTATCTAGCGGGGGGAGTAATGAGCAGTTCTTC. Protein sequence: CASSLSSGGSNEQFF.

The CDR3 DNA reads as TGTGCCATGAGCTTGGGGCAACTGAGGGGCATACAAGAGACCCAGTACTTC. Its translation is CAMSLGQLRGIQETQYF. The rearrangement joins TRBV5-3 to TRBJ2-5; D assignment may be TRBD1 or TRBD2 (5 bases each). TRBV5-3 belongs to the ORF category, with a function that is uncertain. The CDR3 totals 17 residues. V lost 9 bases and J 2 bases, leaving 26 bases between the germline ends.

The chain carries TRBV10-3 and TRBJ2-3; tentative D call: TRBD2 (6 bases). The CDR3 length is 13 residues. Germline CDR1 is ENHRY and CDR2 is SYGVKD. Between the trimmed V and J ends, which lost 6 bases and 3 bases, there was a span of 10 bases. The CDR3 region is CAIRGDSTDTQYF. The CDR3 bases are TGTGCCATCAGGGGGGACTCTACAGATACGCAGTATTTT.

The rearrangement uses TRBV3-1 and TRBJ1-2; the D gene is possibly TRBD1 (5 bases). Trimming took 3 bases from V and 6 from J, leaving 11 bases between them. This CDR3 spans 13 amino acids. Germline V gene lookup returns CDR1 LGHDT and CDR2 YNNKEL (reference sequence). In DNA, the CDR3 is TGTGCCAGCAGCCACAGACGGGACGATGGCTACACCTTC. Encoded protein: CASSHRRDDGYTF.

This clonotype was found a few times. This rearrangement joins TRBV20-1 to TRBJ2-3; D uncertain. CDR3 length: 15 amino acids. V lost 5 bases and J 0 bases, leaving 15 bases between the germline ends. In germline, CDR1 is DFQATT, CDR2 SNEGSKA (reference sequence). The CDR3 DNA reads TGCAGTGCTCCCGACCACTCCTCTAGCACAGATACGCAGTATTTT. Translating gives CSAPDHSSSTDTQYF.

This chain joins TRBV20-1 and TRBJ2-2; D not resolved. The germline gives CDR1 DFQATT, CDR2 SNEGSKA (reference sequence). V was cut by 3 bases and J by 2 bases, with 10 bases left in between. The CDR3 is 14 residues long. CDR3 sequence reads: CSARGSTNTGELFF. The DNA for the CDR3 is TGCAGTGCTAGGGGGTCAACCAACACCGGGGAGCTGTTTTTT.

The chain joins TRBV6-6 to TRBJ1-4; possible D gene TRBD1, 5 bases. V dropped 8 bases and J dropped 7 bases, with 11 bases sitting between them. The germline gives CDR1 MNHNY, CDR2 SVGAGI (reference sequence). This CDR3 region has 12 residues. Here the CDR3 reads CASSGGGEKLFF. The CDR3 bases are TGTGCCAGCTCCGGGGGGGGTGAAAAACTGTTTTTT.

The chain uses TRBV4-2 and TRBJ2-4, with D hard to call. The CDR3 consists of 13 residues. The V gene's germline CDR1 is LGHNA and CDR2 YNFKEQ. Trimming took 1 base from V and 5 from J, leaving 6 bases between them. The CDR3 sequence is CASSQALENIQYF. As DNA, the CDR3 is TGTGCCAGCAGCCAAGCTTTGGAAAACATTCAGTACTTC.

V gene TRBV11-2 combines with J gene TRBJ2-5, with 12 positions matching TRBD2. This CDR3 has 17 residues. Trimming removed 5 bases from V and 2 bases from J; junction bases left unmatched: 9. Germline CDR1 is SGHAT and CDR2 is FQNNGV. CDR3 sequence (DNA): TGTGCCAGCAGCCCGCCGGCACTAGCGGGGGGACAAGAGACCCAGTACTTC. As protein: CASSPPALAGGQETQYF.

This clonotype was counted only a few times. The CDR3 loop reads CASRPGQGYAGELFF. CDR3 coding DNA: TGTGCCAGCAGACCCGGACAGGGGTATGCCGGGGAGCTGTTTTTT. The chain links TRBV7-9 to TRBJ2-2, with 9 bases fitting TRBD1. CDR3 length: 15 residues. Germline-derived CDR1 and CDR2 are SEHNR and FQNEAQ (reference sequence). J lost 6 bases, V lost 6 bases, and 8 bases had no gene match.

This clonotype has more than one count but fewer than ten. This rearrangement joins TRBV7-2 to TRBJ2-3, with 8 positions matching TRBD2. Germline trimming cut 5 bases from V and 3 bases from J; bases unmatched to any gene: 7. CDR3 length equals 15 residues. The germline CDR1 and CDR2 sequences are SGHTA and FQGNSA. The CDR3 DNA reads TGTGCCAGCAGCGTACTAGCGGACGGGACAGATACGCAGTATTTT. Residues: CASSVLADGTDTQYF.